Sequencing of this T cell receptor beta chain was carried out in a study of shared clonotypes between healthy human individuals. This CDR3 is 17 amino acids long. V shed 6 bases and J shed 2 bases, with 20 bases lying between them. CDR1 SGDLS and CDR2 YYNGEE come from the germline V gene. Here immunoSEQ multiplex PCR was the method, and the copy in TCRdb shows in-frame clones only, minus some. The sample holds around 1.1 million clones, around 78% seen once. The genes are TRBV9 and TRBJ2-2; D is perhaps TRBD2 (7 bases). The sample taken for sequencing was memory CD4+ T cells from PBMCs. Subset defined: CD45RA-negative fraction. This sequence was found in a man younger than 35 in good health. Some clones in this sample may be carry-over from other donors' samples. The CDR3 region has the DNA TGTGCCAGCACCTTACCCCAAGCGGGACAAAACACCGGGGAGCTGTTTTTT. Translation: CASTLPQAGQNTGELFF.